The clone carrying this T cell receptor beta chain was detected many times. Antigen unknown. This specimen belongs to a study of T cells in Graves' hyperthyroidism and ophthalmopathy. Study results and limitations: Ophthalmopathy could be told apart from stable hyperthyroidism with a 13 V-J model.

Using RNA transcripts as the source, TCR beta CDR3 regions were amplified. An initial round of RT-PCR targeting the TCR CDR3 relied on the HTBI primer set. TCRdb ran MiXCR on the multiplex PCR reads and lists one entry per CDR3 protein. The sample contains roughly 650,000 distinct CDR3 sequences, roughly 16% of which appear only once. Patients showing uncontrolled infection, other autoimmune disease, pregnancy or lactation were ineligible. PBMCs were collected from an approximately 10 ml volume of fresh peripheral blood. The germline V gene has CDR1 DFQATT and CDR2 SNEGSKA (reference sequence). V was trimmed by 3 bases and J by 0 bases, leaving 12 bases between them. The CDR3 has 15 amino acids.

The V call is TRBV20-1, the J call TRBJ1-5; D is undetermined. Sequenced sample: blood. This TCR derives from a woman aged 40 to 50 with Graves' ophthalmopathy. CDR3 protein: CSASPVAYSNQPQHF. The CDR3 DNA reads as TGCAGTGCTAGCCCGGTCGCTTATAGCAATCAGCCCCAGCATTTT.